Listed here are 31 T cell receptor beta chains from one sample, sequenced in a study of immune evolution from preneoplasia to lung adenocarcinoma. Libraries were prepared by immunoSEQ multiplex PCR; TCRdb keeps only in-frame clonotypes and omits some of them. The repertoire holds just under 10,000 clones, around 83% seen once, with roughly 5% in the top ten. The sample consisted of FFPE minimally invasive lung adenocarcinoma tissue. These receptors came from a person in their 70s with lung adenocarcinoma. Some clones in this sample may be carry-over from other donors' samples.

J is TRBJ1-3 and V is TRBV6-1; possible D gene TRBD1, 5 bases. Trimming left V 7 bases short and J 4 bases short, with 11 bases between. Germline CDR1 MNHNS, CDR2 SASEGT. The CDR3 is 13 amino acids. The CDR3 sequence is CASIAGLGNTIYF. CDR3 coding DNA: TGTGCCAGCATAGCAGGGTTAGGAAACACCATATATTTT.

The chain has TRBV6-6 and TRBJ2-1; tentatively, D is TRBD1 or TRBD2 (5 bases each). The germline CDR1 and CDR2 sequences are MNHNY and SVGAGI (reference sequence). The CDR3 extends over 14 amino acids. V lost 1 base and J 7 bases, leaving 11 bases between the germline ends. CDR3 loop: CASSYFGTSNEQFF. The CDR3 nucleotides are TGTGCCAGCAGTTACTTTGGGACGTCTAATGAGCAGTTCTTC.

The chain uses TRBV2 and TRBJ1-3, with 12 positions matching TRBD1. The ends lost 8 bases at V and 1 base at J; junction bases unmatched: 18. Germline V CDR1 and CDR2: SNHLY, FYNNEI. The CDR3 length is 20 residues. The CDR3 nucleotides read TGTGCCAGCCGAAGCTCGCTCGGGACAGGGGGCGATCTATCTGGAAACACCATATATTTT. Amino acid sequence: CASRSSLGTGGDLSGNTIYF.

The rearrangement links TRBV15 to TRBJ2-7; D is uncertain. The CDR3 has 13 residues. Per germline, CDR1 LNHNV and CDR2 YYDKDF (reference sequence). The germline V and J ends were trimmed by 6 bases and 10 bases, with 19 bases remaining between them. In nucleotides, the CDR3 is TGTGCCACCAGTCTGGCAGGCACCTTAGGACAGTACTTC. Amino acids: CATSLAGTLGQYF.

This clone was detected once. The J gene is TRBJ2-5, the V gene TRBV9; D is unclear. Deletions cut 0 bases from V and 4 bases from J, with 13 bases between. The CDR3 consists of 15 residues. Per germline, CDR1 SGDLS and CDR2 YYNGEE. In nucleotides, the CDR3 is TGTGCCAGCAGCGTAGATGGACGATACGGAGAGACCCAGTACTTC. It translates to CASSVDGRYGETQYF.

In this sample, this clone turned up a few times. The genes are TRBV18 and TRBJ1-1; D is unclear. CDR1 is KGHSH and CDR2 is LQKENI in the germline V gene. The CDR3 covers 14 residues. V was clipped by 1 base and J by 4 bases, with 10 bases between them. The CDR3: CASSPQGLSTEAFF. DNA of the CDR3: TGTGCCAGCTCACCACAGGGTTTAAGCACTGAAGCTTTCTTT.

The CDR3: CASSVSGAGGNTIYF. CDR3 DNA sequence: TGTGCCAGCAGCGTTTCGGGGGCAGGGGGAAACACCATATATTTT. V usage is TRBV28 and J usage is TRBJ1-3; perhaps TRBD1 as D (6 bases). This CDR3 region has 15 residues. With 6 bases removed from V and 4 bases from J, the gap between germline ends came to 16 bases. Per germline, CDR1 MDHEN and CDR2 SYDVKM.

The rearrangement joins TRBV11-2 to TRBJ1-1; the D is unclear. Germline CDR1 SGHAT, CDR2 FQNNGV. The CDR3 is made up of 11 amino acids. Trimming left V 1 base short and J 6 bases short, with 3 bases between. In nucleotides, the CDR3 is TGTGCCAGCAGCTTAGGGGCTGAAGCTTTCTTT. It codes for CASSLGAEAFF.

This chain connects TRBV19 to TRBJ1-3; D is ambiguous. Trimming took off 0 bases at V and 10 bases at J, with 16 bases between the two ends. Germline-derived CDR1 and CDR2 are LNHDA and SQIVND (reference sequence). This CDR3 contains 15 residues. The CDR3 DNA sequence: TGTGCCAGTAGTATAGATAAGCGTCCAAGAGGAACCATATATTTT. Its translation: CASSIDKRPRGTIYF.

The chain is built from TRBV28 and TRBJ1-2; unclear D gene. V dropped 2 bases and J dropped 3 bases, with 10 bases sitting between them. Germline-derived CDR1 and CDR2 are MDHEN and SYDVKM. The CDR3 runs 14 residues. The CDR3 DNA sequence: TGTGCCAGCAGTTTAATGTTCGGGTACTATGGCTACACCTTC. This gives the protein CASSLMFGYYGYTF.

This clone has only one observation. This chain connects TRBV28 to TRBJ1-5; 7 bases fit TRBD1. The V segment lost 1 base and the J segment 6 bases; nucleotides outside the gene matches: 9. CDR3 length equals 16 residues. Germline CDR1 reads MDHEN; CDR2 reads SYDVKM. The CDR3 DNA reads TGTGCCAGCAGTTTATCTGCAGGGGGATCGGGTCAGCCCCAGCATTTT. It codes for CASSLSAGGSGQPQHF.

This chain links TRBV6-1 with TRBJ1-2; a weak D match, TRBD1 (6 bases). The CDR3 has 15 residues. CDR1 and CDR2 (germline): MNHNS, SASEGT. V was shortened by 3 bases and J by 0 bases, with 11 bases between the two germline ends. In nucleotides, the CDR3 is TGTGCCAGCAGTGATAAAGGACAGACTAACTATGGCTACACCTTC. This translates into CASSDKGQTNYGYTF.

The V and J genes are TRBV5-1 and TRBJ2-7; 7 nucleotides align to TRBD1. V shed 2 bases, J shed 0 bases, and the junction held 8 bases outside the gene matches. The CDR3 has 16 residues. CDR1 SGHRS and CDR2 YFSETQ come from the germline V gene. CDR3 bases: TGCGCCAGCAGCTTATCTATGACAGGGTCCTCCTACGAGCAGTACTTC. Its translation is CASSLSMTGSSYEQYF.

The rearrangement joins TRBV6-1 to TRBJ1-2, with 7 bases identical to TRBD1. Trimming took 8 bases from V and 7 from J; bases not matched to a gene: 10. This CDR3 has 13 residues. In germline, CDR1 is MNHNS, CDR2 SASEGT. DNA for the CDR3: TGTGCCAGCGAGTCAGGGGGGAACAGTGGCTACACCTTC. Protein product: CASESGGNSGYTF.

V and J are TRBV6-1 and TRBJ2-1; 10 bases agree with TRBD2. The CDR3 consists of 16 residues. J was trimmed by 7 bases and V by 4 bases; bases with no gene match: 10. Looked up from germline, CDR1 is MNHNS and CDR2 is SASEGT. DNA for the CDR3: TGTGCCAGCAGTGCCTTAGCGGGAGGTTTAAAGAATGAGCAGTTCTTC. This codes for CASSALAGGLKNEQFF.

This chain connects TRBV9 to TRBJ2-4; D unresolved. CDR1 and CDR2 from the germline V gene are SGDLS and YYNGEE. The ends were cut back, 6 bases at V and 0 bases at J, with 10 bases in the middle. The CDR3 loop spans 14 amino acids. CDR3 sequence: CASTPDLAKNIQYF. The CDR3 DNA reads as TGTGCCAGCACCCCAGATTTAGCCAAAAACATTCAGTACTTC.

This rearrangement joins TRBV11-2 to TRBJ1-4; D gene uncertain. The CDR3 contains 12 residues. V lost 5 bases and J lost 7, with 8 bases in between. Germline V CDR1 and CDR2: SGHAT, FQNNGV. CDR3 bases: TGTGCCAGCAGCCGCGCGAGTGAAAAACTGTTTTTT. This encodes CASSRASEKLFF.

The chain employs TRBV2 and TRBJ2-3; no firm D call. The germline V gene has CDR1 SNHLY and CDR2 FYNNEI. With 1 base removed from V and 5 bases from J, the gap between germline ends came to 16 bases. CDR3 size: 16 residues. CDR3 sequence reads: CASSEEGLKFGDTQYF. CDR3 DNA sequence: TGTGCCAGCAGTGAAGAAGGTTTGAAGTTCGGAGATACGCAGTATTTT.

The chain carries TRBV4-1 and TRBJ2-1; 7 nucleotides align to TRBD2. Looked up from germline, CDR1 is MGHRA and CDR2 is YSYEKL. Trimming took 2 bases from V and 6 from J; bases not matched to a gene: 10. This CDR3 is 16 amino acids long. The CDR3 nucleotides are TGCGCCAGCAGCCAATCCGCAAGCGGGGTAGGCAATGAGCAGTTCTTC. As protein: CASSQSASGVGNEQFF.

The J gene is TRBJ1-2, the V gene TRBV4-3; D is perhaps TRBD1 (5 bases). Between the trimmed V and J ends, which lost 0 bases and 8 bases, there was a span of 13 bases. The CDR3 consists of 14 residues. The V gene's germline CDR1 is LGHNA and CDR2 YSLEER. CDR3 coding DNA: TGCGCCAGCAGCCAAGATAGGACACGGGGAGGCTACACCTTC. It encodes CASSQDRTRGGYTF.

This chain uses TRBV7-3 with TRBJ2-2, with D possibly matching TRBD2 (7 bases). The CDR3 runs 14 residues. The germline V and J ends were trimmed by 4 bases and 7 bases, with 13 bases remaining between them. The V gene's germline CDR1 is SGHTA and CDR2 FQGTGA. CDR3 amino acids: CASSSTGRGGELFF. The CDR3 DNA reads TGTGCCAGCAGCTCAACAGGGAGGGGCGGGGAGCTGTTTTTT.

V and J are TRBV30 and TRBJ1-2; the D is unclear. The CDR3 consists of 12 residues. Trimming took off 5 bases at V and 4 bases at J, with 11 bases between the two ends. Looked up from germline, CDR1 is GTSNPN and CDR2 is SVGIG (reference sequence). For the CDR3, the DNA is TGTGCCTGGTCGCCCCGAGGCTATGGCTACACCTTC. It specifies CAWSPRGYGYTF.

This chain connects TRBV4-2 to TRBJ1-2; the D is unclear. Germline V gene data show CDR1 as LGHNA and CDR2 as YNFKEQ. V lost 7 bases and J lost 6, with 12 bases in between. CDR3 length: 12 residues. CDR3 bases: TGTGCCAGCAAAGCCCCTGGGGATGGCTACACCTTC. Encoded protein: CASKAPGDGYTF.

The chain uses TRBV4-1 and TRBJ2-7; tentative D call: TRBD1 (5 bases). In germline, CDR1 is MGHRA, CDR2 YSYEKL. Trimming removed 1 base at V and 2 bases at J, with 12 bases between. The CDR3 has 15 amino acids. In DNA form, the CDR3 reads TGCGCCAGCAGCCAAGTCGAGACAGCCCCCTACGAGCAGTACTTC. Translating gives CASSQVETAPYEQYF.

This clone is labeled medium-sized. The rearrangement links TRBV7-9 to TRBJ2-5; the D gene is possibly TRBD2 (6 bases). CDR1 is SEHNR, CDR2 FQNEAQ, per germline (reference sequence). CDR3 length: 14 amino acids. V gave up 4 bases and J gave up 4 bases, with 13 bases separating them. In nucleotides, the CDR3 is TGTGCCAGCAGCTCCGGACTATTTTCAGAGACCCAGTACTTC. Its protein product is CASSSGLFSETQYF. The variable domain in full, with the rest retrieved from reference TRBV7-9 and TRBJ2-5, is DTGVSQNPRHKITKRGQNVTFRCDPISEHNRLYWYRQTLGQGPEFLTYFQNEAQLEKSRLLSDRFSAERPKGSFSTLEIQRTEQGDSAMYLCASSSGLFSETQYFGPGTRLLVL.

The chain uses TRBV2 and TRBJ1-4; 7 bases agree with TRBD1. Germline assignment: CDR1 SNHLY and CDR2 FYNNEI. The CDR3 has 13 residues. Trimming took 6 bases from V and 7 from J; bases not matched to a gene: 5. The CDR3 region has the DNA TGTGCCAGCAGCCGGACAGGAGCTGAAAAACTGTTTTTT. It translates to CASSRTGAEKLFF.

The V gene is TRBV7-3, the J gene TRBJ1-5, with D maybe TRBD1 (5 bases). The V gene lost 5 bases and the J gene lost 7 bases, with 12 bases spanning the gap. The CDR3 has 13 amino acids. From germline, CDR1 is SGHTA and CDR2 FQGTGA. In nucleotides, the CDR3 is TGTGCCAGCAGCCCCGCGTGGGGGCAGCCCCAGCATTTT. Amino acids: CASSPAWGQPQHF.

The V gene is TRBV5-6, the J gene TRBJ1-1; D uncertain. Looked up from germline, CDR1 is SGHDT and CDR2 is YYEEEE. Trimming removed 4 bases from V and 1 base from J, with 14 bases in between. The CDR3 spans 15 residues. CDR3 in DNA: TGTGCCAGCAGCCCTGGGGTCCCGGGGAACACTGAAGCTTTCTTT. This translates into CASSPGVPGNTEAFF.

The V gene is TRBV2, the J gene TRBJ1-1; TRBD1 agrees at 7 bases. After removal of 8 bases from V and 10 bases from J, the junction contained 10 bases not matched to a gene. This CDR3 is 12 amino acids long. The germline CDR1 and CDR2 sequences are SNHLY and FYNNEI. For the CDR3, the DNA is TGTGCCAGCGGAACCGGGACAGTTGTAGCTTTCTTT. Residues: CASGTGTVVAFF. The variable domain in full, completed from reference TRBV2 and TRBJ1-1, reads EPEVTQTPSHQVTQMGQEVILRCVPISNHLYFYWYRQILGQKVEFLVSFYNNEISEKSEIFDDQFSVERPDGSNFTLKIRSTKLEDSAMYFCASGTGTVVAFFGQGTRLTVV.

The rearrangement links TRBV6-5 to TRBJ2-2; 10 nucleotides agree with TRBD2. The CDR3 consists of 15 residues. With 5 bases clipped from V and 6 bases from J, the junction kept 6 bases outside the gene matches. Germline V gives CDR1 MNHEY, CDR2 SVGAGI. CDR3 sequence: CASSGASGRAGELFF. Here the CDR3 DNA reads TGTGCCAGCAGTGGGGCTAGCGGGAGAGCCGGGGAGCTGTTTTTT.

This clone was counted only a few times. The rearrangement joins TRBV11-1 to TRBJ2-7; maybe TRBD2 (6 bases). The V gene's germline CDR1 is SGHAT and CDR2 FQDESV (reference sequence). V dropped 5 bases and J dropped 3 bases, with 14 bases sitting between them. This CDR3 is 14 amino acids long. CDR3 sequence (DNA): TGTGCCAGCAGCCCACCGACTAGGGGCTACGAGCAGTACTTC. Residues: CASSPPTRGYEQYF.